This TCR beta chain emerged from a study of blood T cell repertoires in COVID-19. On the study more broadly: Researchers got acute and convalescent COVID-19 samples from the United States, Italy and Spain. From T cells, B-cell-depleted T cells, or PBMCs came the material, which was cDNA or gDNA.

Authors' methods: Estimated nucleated cell counts came from reference gene primer amplification. Profiling relied on immunoSEQ multiplex PCR, and the TCRdb table lists in-frame clones only, not all of them. The V and J calls and the clone size are those of that table, but D and trimming were determined from the DNA. The data contain about 240,000 clones, 70% to 85% of them singletons. The sequencing sample was made of peripheral blood. The clonotype was recovered from a woman of 80 years or more with acute or convalescent COVID-19.

The CDR3 region has the DNA TGTGCCAGTACTGATCGGAGGGTGAATCAGCCCCAGCATTTT. This translates into CASTDRRVNQPQHF. The chain couples TRBV19 to TRBJ1-5, with D hard to call. This CDR3 comprises 14 residues. Trimming cost V 7 bases and J 4 bases, with 14 bases left between them. Germline CDR1 reads LNHDA; CDR2 reads SQIVND (reference sequence).